The 22 T cell receptor beta chains reported below all come from one sample, sequenced in a study of T cell repertoires in cytomegalovirus infection. TCRdb re-analysed the reads in MiXCR, keeping a single row per CDR3 protein. Counted here are 200,000 to 300,000 distinct CDR3 sequences, roughly 15% occurring once; the ten biggest clones make up around 8.7%. Sequenced sample: PBMCs. These TCRs come from a human donor in good health (CMV status not recorded). Some clones in this sample may be carry-over from other donors' samples.

This clonotype turned up a few times. The chain carries TRBV29-1 and TRBJ1-2; D perhaps matches TRBD1 (5 bases). Per the germline V gene, CDR1 is SQVTM and CDR2 is ANQGSEA. CDR3 length equals 11 residues. The CDR3 loop is CSGATSYGYTF. In DNA, the CDR3 is TGCAGTGGGGCTACCTCCTATGGCTACACCTTC.

V usage is TRBV7-2 and J usage is TRBJ1-1, with 10 nucleotides matching TRBD1. The CDR3 is made up of 15 amino acids. The V gene end was trimmed by 5 bases and the J gene end by 7 bases; junction bases not matched to a gene: 10. From germline, CDR1 is SGHTA and CDR2 FQGNSA. The CDR3 spells CASSPAGTGDYEAFF. CDR3 coding DNA: TGTGCCAGCAGCCCCGCCGGGACAGGGGACTATGAAGCTTTCTTT.

The table lists this clonotype with many counts. The rearrangement joins TRBV7-3 to TRBJ1-1; a weak D match, TRBD1 (6 bases). Trimming pared 2 bases from V and 1 base from J, leaving 8 bases between. The CDR3 loop spans 14 amino acids. Germline V gene data show CDR1 as SGHTA and CDR2 as FQGTGA. CDR3 sequence reads: CASSLAGANTEAFF. The DNA for the CDR3 is TGTGCCAGCAGCTTAGCAGGGGCGAACACTGAAGCTTTCTTT.

This chain connects TRBV2 to TRBJ1-5, with D unclear. The CDR3 totals 14 residues. CDR1 is SNHLY and CDR2 is FYNNEI in the germline V gene. V shed 7 bases and J shed 2 bases, with 12 bases lying between them. The CDR3 spells CASKLVEGNQPQHF. The CDR3 DNA reads as TGTGCCAGCAAACTGGTGGAGGGCAATCAGCCCCAGCATTTT.

The chain joins TRBV20-1 to TRBJ2-7; D gene uncertain. The V end was cut by 3 bases, the J end by 7 bases, with 10 bases between. From germline, CDR1 is DFQATT and CDR2 SNEGSKA (reference sequence). The CDR3 is 11 residues long. The CDR3 is CSASFLGEQYF. CDR3 DNA sequence: TGCAGTGCTAGTTTCTTGGGGGAGCAGTACTTC.

Ten or more counts support this clonotype. The gene calls are TRBV7-2 and TRBJ1-5, with D tentatively TRBD1 (5 bases). This CDR3 has 16 residues. CDR1 is SGHTA, CDR2 FQGNSA, per germline. V gave up 2 bases and J gave up 1 base, with 12 bases separating them. This CDR3 is CASSLSPPGSNQPQHF. Here the CDR3 DNA reads TGTGCCAGCAGCTTATCTCCGCCAGGGAGCAATCAGCCCCAGCATTTT.

The sample holds many counts of this clonotype. This sequence joins TRBV7-2 and TRBJ1-2, with D possibly being TRBD1 (6 bases). The ends were cut back, 5 bases at V and 7 bases at J, with 11 bases in the middle. The CDR3 spans 12 residues. The germline V gene has CDR1 SGHTA and CDR2 FQGNSA. The CDR3 region has the DNA TGTGCCAGCAGCCCTAGGGGGGTTGGCTACACCTTC. Its translation: CASSPRGVGYTF.

The table lists this clonotype with many counts. The rearrangement links TRBV6-1 to TRBJ2-1; 7 nucleotides match TRBD1. This CDR3 has 13 amino acids. The germline V gene encodes CDR1 MNHNS and CDR2 SASEGT. Losses at the gene ends were 11 bases for V and 3 bases for J; bases not matched to a gene: 7. The CDR3 spells CASRRDSYNEQFF. CDR3 DNA sequence: TGTGCCTCTCGCCGGGACAGCTACAATGAGCAGTTCTTC.

This clonotype was counted many times. The V gene is TRBV19, the J gene TRBJ2-1; 9 bases are a match to TRBD2. Germline V gene lookup returns CDR1 LNHDA and CDR2 SQIVND (reference sequence). J was trimmed by 10 bases and V by 7 bases; bases with no gene match: 8. The CDR3 consists of 13 residues. DNA of the CDR3: TGTGCCAGTAAGCGGGCGGGGGGGCACGAGCAGTTCTTC. Translated: CASKRAGGHEQFF.

This clonotype has ten or more counts. The V call is TRBV10-3, the J call TRBJ1-1; the D gene is possibly TRBD1 (5 bases). CDR1 is ENHRY and CDR2 is SYGVKD in the germline V gene. The CDR3 sequence is 13 residues long. V was pared by 6 bases and J by 1 base, with 9 bases between. The CDR3 bases are TGTGCCATCAGCGGGACTTCGAACACTGAAGCTTTCTTT. It codes for CAISGTSNTEAFF.

The chain has TRBV27 and TRBJ2-3; 9 bases are shared with TRBD1. CDR3 length: 19 residues. The J segment lost 4 bases and the V segment lost 6 bases, leaving 20 bases of the junction unmatched. Germline values: CDR1 MNHEY, CDR2 SMNVEV (reference sequence). CDR3 nucleotide sequence: TGTGCCAGCAGCTCTACCCGGGACAGGGCTTTCTCGTACGCAGATACGCAGTATTTT. It encodes CASSSTRDRAFSYADTQYF.

The chain joins TRBV5-1 to TRBJ2-5, with TRBD2 matching over 7 bases. V was clipped by 3 bases and J by 1 base; unmatched bases: 9. This CDR3 has 16 amino acids. CDR1 SGHRS and CDR2 YFSETQ come from the germline V gene. CDR3 nucleotides: TGCGCCAGCAGCTCACCTCCGGGACTACCCCAAGAGACCCAGTACTTC. This translates into CASSSPPGLPQETQYF.

V and J are TRBV19 and TRBJ1-1; D call uncertain. The ends were cut back, 9 bases at V and 2 bases at J, with 16 bases in the middle. CDR1 LNHDA and CDR2 SQIVND come from the germline V gene (reference sequence). This CDR3 region has 14 residues. This CDR3 is CASLSRPANTEAFF. The CDR3 DNA reads as TGTGCCAGCCTTTCCCGTCCGGCAAACACTGAAGCTTTCTTT.

V usage is TRBV28 and J usage is TRBJ1-1, with D hard to call. The CDR3 runs to 14 residues. Germline V gene lookup returns CDR1 MDHEN and CDR2 SYDVKM. Trimming left V 2 bases short and J 3 bases short, with 10 bases between. This CDR3 reads CASSLVQKDTEAFF. The DNA for the CDR3 is TGTGCCAGCAGTTTAGTGCAGAAGGACACTGAAGCTTTCTTT.

This clonotype was observed a few times. The chain couples TRBV19 to TRBJ1-4; D is possibly TRBD1 (6 bases). CDR1 LNHDA and CDR2 SQIVND come from the germline V gene (reference sequence). The germline V and J ends were trimmed by 6 bases and 2 bases, with 13 bases remaining between them. This CDR3 region has 15 residues. Here the CDR3 reads CASRTQGLTNEKLFF. For the CDR3, the DNA is TGTGCCAGTAGAACCCAGGGGCTGACTAATGAAAAACTGTTTTTT. Filled out from reference TRBV19 and TRBJ1-4, the complete variable domain reads DGGITQSPKYLFRKEGQNVTLSCEQNLNHDAMYWYRQDPGQGLRLIYYSQIVNDFQKGDIAEGYSVSREKKESFPLTVTSAQKNPTAFYLCASRTQGLTNEKLFFGSGTQLSVL.

This clonotype was observed at least ten times. This sequence joins TRBV6-5 and TRBJ2-1, with no clear D. The V end lost 0 bases, the J end lost 7 bases, and 7 bases lay between the germline ends. The CDR3 consists of 13 residues. The germline CDR1 and CDR2 sequences are MNHEY and SVGAGI. The CDR3 DNA follows: TGTGCCAGCAGTTACTCGTTCCTAAATGAGCAGTTCTTC. It codes for CASSYSFLNEQFF.

This clonotype was counted at least ten times. The chain combines TRBV7-2 with TRBJ2-3; TRBD2 might be the D (7 bases). V dropped 1 base and J dropped 2 bases, with 22 bases sitting between them. Looked up from germline, CDR1 is SGHTA and CDR2 is FQGNSA. This CDR3 is built from 19 residues. As DNA, the CDR3 is TGTGCCAGCAGCTTAGTTGGGGGGGGGCTAGCGGCCATCACAGATACGCAGTATTTT. It is translated as CASSLVGGGLAAITDTQYF.

In its sample, this clonotype was seen a few times. The rearrangement uses TRBV10-3 and TRBJ1-3, with a weak D call TRBD1 (5 bases). CDR3 length: 15 residues. The germline gives CDR1 ENHRY, CDR2 SYGVKD. Trimming took 7 bases from V and 0 from J, leaving 13 bases between them. The CDR3, as DNA: TGTGCCATCACTCGGGACGGGTACTCTGGAAACACCATATATTTT. Its protein is CAITRDGYSGNTIYF.

This clonotype was counted ten times or more. The chain links TRBV20-1 to TRBJ2-1, with 8 bases that match TRBD2. CDR3 length: 17 residues. The V segment lost 4 bases and the J segment 0 bases; nucleotides outside the gene matches: 11. Germline CDR1 is DFQATT and CDR2 is SNEGSKA (reference sequence). The CDR3 reads CSATDRQREISYNEQFF. The CDR3 nucleotides read TGCAGTGCTACTGATCGACAGCGGGAGATCTCCTACAATGAGCAGTTCTTC.

This clonotype appeared a few times. This chain joins TRBV11-2 and TRBJ2-1; D call uncertain. CDR1 is SGHAT and CDR2 is FQNNGV in the germline V gene. The CDR3 has 16 amino acids. The V gene lost 0 bases and the J gene lost 3 bases, with 12 bases spanning the gap. CDR3 nucleotides: TGTGCCAGCAGCTTAGATCCCGGCAGGATCTACAATGAGCAGTTCTTC. This encodes CASSLDPGRIYNEQFF.

This clonotype was detected a few times. The chain joins TRBV5-1 to TRBJ1-6; 8 nucleotides match TRBD1. Looked up from germline, CDR1 is SGHRS and CDR2 is YFSETQ. Losses at the gene ends were 4 bases for V and 9 bases for J; bases not matched to a gene: 12. This CDR3 is built from 16 residues. CDR3 residues: CASSPGLQGAGSPLHF. The CDR3, as DNA: TGCGCCAGCAGCCCCGGCCTTCAGGGGGCAGGTTCACCCCTCCACTTT.

This clonotype was recorded a few times. CDR3 protein: CASSWTSGSGGNYEQYF. In DNA form, the CDR3 reads TGCGCCAGCAGCTGGACTAGCGGGAGTGGCGGAAACTACGAGCAGTACTTC. The chain couples TRBV4-3 to TRBJ2-7, with 13 bases identical to TRBD2. The germline gives CDR1 LGHNA, CDR2 YSLEER. Trimming cost V 5 bases and J 3 bases; bases outside gene matches: 10. The CDR3 runs to 17 residues.